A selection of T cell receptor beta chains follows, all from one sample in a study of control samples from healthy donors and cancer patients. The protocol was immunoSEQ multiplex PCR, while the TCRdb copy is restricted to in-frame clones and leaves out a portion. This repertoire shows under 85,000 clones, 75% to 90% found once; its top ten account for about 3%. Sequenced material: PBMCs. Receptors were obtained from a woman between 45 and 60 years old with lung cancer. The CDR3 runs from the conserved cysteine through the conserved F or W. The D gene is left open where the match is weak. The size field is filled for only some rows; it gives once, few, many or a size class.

CDR3nt: TGTGCCTGGACACAGGGGGCGGTTCAAGAGACCCAGTACTTC; CDR3aa: CAWTQGAVQETQYF; d_gene: TRBD1; v_gene: TRBV5-4; abundance: NA; j_gene: TRBJ2-5
CDR3nt: TGCAGTGCTAGAATGGGGGCTTTCTTT; CDR3aa: CSARMGAFF; d_gene: NA; v_gene: TRBV20-1; abundance: once; j_gene: TRBJ1-1
CDR3nt: TGCAGCGCCATTGAGGGGAGCGGCTACACCTTC; CDR3aa: CSAIEGSGYTF; d_gene: NA; v_gene: TRBV29-1; abundance: NA; j_gene: TRBJ1-2
CDR3nt: TGTGCCAGCAGGGAAGATAGCGGGGGGAAAGAGACCCAGTACTTC; CDR3aa: CASREDSGGKETQYF; d_gene: TRBD2; v_gene: TRBV2; abundance: NA; j_gene: TRBJ2-5
CDR3nt: TGTGCCAGCAGACAACGGACAGGGCCGGGTTACAATGAGCAGTTCTTC; CDR3aa: CASRQRTGPGYNEQFF; d_gene: TRBD1; v_gene: TRBV27; abundance: NA; j_gene: TRBJ2-1
CDR3nt: TGTGCCAGCAGTTCAGGGTTCGGCTATGGCTACACCTTC; CDR3aa: CASSSGFGYGYTF; d_gene: NA; v_gene: TRBV12-3/TRBV12-4; abundance: NA; j_gene: TRBJ1-2
CDR3nt: TGTGCCACCAGTAGGAACACTGAAGCTTTCTTT; CDR3aa: CATSRNTEAFF; d_gene: NA; v_gene: TRBV24-1; abundance: NA; j_gene: TRBJ1-1
CDR3nt: TGTGCCAGCAGGGCTCCAAGGGGTATGAACACTGAAGCTTTCTTT; CDR3aa: CASRAPRGMNTEAFF; d_gene: NA; v_gene: TRBV28; abundance: NA; j_gene: TRBJ1-1
CDR3nt: TGTGCCAGCAGTTTACCTGGGAAGAATCAGCCCCAGCATTTT; CDR3aa: CASSLPGKNQPQHF; d_gene: NA; v_gene: TRBV6-5; abundance: NA; j_gene: TRBJ1-5
CDR3nt: TGCGCCAGCAGCCCCTTGACGGGAGTTATTTACACTGAAGCTTTCTTT; CDR3aa: CASSPLTGVIYTEAFF; d_gene: NA; v_gene: TRBV4-1; abundance: NA; j_gene: TRBJ1-1
CDR3nt: TGTGCCAGCAGCGCCCCGGGAGCCGGGGCTCGGGGCTACACCTTC; CDR3aa: CASSAPGAGARGYTF; d_gene: NA; v_gene: TRBV7-2; abundance: few; j_gene: TRBJ1-2
CDR3nt: TGTGCCTGGAGTGTACTTAAGGGGGGAAGCTCCTACAATGAGCAGTTCTTC; CDR3aa: CAWSVLKGGSSYNEQFF; d_gene: NA; v_gene: TRBV30; abundance: NA; j_gene: TRBJ2-1
CDR3nt: TGTGCCAGCAGCTTACTAGCGGGGCCTTACAATGAGCAGTTCTTC; CDR3aa: CASSLLAGPYNEQFF; d_gene: TRBD2; v_gene: TRBV7-6; abundance: NA; j_gene: TRBJ2-1
CDR3nt: TGTGCCAGTAGTAGGGGGACTGGACAGGGGGCGAGCAGCTACACCTTC; CDR3aa: CASSRGTGQGASSYTF; d_gene: TRBD1; v_gene: TRBV19; abundance: NA; j_gene: TRBJ1-2
CDR3nt: TGTGCCAGCAGACGGACAGCCTATGGCTACACCTTC; CDR3aa: CASRRTAYGYTF; d_gene: NA; v_gene: TRBV21-1; abundance: NA; j_gene: TRBJ1-2
CDR3nt: TGTGCCAGCAGCTTAGTTTTTGGAAACACCATATATTTT; CDR3aa: CASSLVFGNTIYF; d_gene: NA; v_gene: TRBV7-2; abundance: once; j_gene: TRBJ1-3
CDR3nt: TGTGCCAGTAGGTTCGGGTATGGCTACACCTTC; CDR3aa: CASRFGYGYTF; d_gene: NA; v_gene: TRBV19; abundance: NA; j_gene: TRBJ1-2